The 2 T cell receptor beta chains given below trace back to one sample, sequenced in a study of T cell responses to AZD1222 COVID-19 vaccine. The method was immunoSEQ multiplex PCR; TCRdb's version includes in-frame clones alone and lacks a portion of them. Found here are around 150,000 clones, approximately 93% of them singletons; the top ten hold roughly 1.3%. Sequences were derived from peripheral blood, sampled 28 days after the second AZD1222 dose. These receptors were taken from an adult who received the AZD1222 COVID-19 vaccine.

The J gene is TRBJ2-5, the V gene TRBV28; D gene unclear. The germline V gene has CDR1 MDHEN and CDR2 SYDVKM. Trimming shortened V by 5 bases and J by 1 base, and 11 bases separated the two germline ends. The CDR3 has 14 residues. CDR3 in DNA: TGTGCCAGCAGTCCCCCCTCGAGCCAAGAGACCCAGTACTTC. The encoded protein is CASSPPSSQETQYF.

The chain is built from TRBV5-5 and TRBJ2-6, with D possibly TRBD1 on 8 matching bases. CDR1 is SGHKS and CDR2 is YYEKEE in the germline V gene (reference sequence). V lost 4 bases, J lost 1 base, and 18 bases lay in between. This CDR3 is built from 18 residues. This chain's CDR3 is CASSRGAGGSSGANVLTF. The CDR3 nucleotides are TGTGCCAGCAGCCGGGGGGCAGGGGGCAGTTCTGGGGCCAACGTCCTGACTTTC. The full variable domain, rest sourced from reference TRBV5-5 and TRBJ2-6, is DAGVTQSPTHLIKTRGQQVTLRCSPISGHKSVSWYQQVLGQGPQFIFQYYEKEERGRGNFPDRFSARQFPNYSSELNVNALLLGDSALYLCASSRGAGGSSGANVLTFGAGSRLTVL.